Listed below are T cell receptor beta chains from one sample, sequenced in a study of response to subunit inactivated influenza vaccine. TCRdb redid the calling of the RT-PCR reads with MiXCR, one entry per CDR3 protein. The sample carries approximately 730,000 distinct CDR3 sequences, roughly 13% recorded once. This material consisted of PBMCs from blood, taken approximately 15 days before vaccination. These receptors were collected from a man between 45 and 60 years old who received an inactivated influenza vaccine. CDR3s include the opening cysteine and the closing phenylalanine or tryptophan. Rows may omit the clone size; those that give it use once, few, many or a size class.

V	J	size	CDR3
TRBV5-1	TRBJ1-6	few	CASPLGTDLPSSDPGSNSPLHF
TRBV10-3	TRBJ1-2	.	CAISGGYGYTF
TRBV12-3/TRBV12-4	TRBJ2-5	.	CASRNRGGETQYF
TRBV3-1	TRBJ2-5	few	CASSPRGERETQYF
TRBV29-1	TRBJ1-1	few	CSVERSRGTEAFF
TRBV28	TRBJ1-5	few	CASSFEGDQPQHF
TRBV29-1	TRBJ1-1	.	CSAHNRGIKPMNTEAFF
TRBV12-3/TRBV12-4	TRBJ1-5	many	CASTIASPGQPQHF
TRBV7-9	TRBJ2-7	many	CASSRIIYEQYF
TRBV7-3	TRBJ1-2	.	CASSPDGSGGYTF
TRBV14	TRBJ2-1	many	CASSRMTSGTYNEQFF
TRBV4-3	TRBJ2-3	few	CASSQDQGDTQYF
TRBV15	TRBJ1-1	many	CATSRPRGRDTEAFF
TRBV18	TRBJ2-1	few	CASSHLAGPYNEQFF
TRBV10-2	TRBJ2-7	.	CASSERTSPGFEQYF
TRBV11-2	TRBJ2-5	.	CASSLEPPAAQETQYF
TRBV20-1	TRBJ2-1	few	CSASRTVALVYNEQFF
TRBV5-1	TRBJ2-7	many	CASSLEANYEQYF
TRBV20-1	TRBJ2-7	.	CSAGISYEQYF
TRBV7-2	TRBJ2-1	many	CASSPTTGIHNEQFF